This TCR beta chain comes out of a study of blood T cell repertoires in COVID-19. Study information: In each case, the material was cDNA or gDNA derived from T cells, B-cell-depleted T cells, or PBMCs.

As handled by the study authors: Researchers report that nucleated cell counts were estimated from reference gene primer amplification. Profiled with immunoSEQ multiplex PCR; TCRdb holds only in-frame clones, not every one. From that table come the V and J calls and clone size; the DNA was used to work out D and trimming. This sample has approximately 190,000 clones, with roughly 82% found just once. The age range of participants was 18 to 89 years, with residence in fewer than 25 US areas. Donors were grouped by their self-reported clinical history. The clonotype was recovered from a woman aged 55-69 years with acute COVID-19. Sequenced input: PBMCs or T cells enriched from blood (not recorded which).

The CDR3 DNA sequence: TGTGCCAGCAGTTACCTCCCAGGGTCCGAGGCATCCCTCCACTTT. Its protein is CASSYLPGSEASLHF. The chain has TRBV6-5 and TRBJ1-6; weak D call: TRBD1 (5 bases). The CDR3 is 15 amino acids. CDR1 and CDR2 (germline): MNHEY, SVGAGI. Trimming removed 2 bases from V and 14 bases from J, with 19 bases in between.